A selection of T cell receptor beta chains follows, all from one sample in a study of shared clonotypes between healthy human individuals. Repertoires were generated with immunoSEQ multiplex PCR, while TCRdb's copy carries only in-frame clones and drops some. In the table there are 850,000 to 1,200,000 clones, about 75% of which are singletons. The sample comprised memory CD4+ T cells sorted from blood. Receptor source: a man between 18 and 29 years old in good health. The CDR3 runs from the conserved cysteine through the conserved F or W.

V	J	CDR3
TRBV27	TRBJ2-7	CASSSTRSYEQYF
TRBV6-5	TRBJ1-5	CASTQGGTAQPQHF
TRBV5-1	TRBJ2-3	CASSLGGWAGATDTQYF
TRBV10-3	TRBJ2-7	CAIRQGSGYEQYF
TRBV7-9	TRBJ2-2	CASSQTRETGELFF
TRBV5-1	TRBJ2-2	CASSLGQLYQGQNTGELFF
TRBV5-1	TRBJ2-2	CASSLADRGNTGELFF
TRBV4-1	TRBJ1-6	CASSQEGDRGSPLHF
TRBV6-1	TRBJ1-1	CASTARTNTEAFF
TRBV18	TRBJ2-7	CASSPGRVPGEQYF
TRBV6-1	TRBJ1-5	CASSGVTDSNQPQHF
TRBV5-1	TRBJ1-2	CASSLAGQGGDYTF
TRBV4-3	TRBJ2-1	CASSQDSGTGTSRVQFF
TRBV11-2	TRBJ1-5	CASSLVQNQPQHF
TRBV6-1	TRBJ1-4	CASSARQSLTNEKLFF